The sequence of this T cell receptor beta chain was determined in a study of blood T cell repertoires in COVID-19. Whole-study context: Spain, Italy and the United States supplied samples that represented acute and convalescent COVID-19.

Only in-frame clones appear in the TCRdb table, and some are missing; sequencing was by immunoSEQ multiplex PCR. The data contain about 180,000 clones, 84% of them singletons. The CDR3 sequence is 18 residues long. J was trimmed by 0 bases and V by 3 bases; bases with no gene match: 4. Germline V lookup: CDR1 LNHDA, CDR2 SQIVND (reference sequence). The specimen sequenced was PBMCs or T cells enriched from blood (not recorded which). The TCR sequence derives from a man aged 50 to 60 who had recovered from COVID-19. V is TRBV19 and J is TRBJ2-2, with 13 nucleotides matching TRBD2. The CDR3 here is CASSIRLAGGTNTGELFF. DNA of the CDR3: TGTGCCAGTAGTATCCGACTAGCGGGGGGCACGAACACCGGGGAGCTGTTTTTT.